This T cell receptor beta chain stems from a study of T and B cells in COVID-19 patients. Notes on this clonotype: Germline is not matched at one junction end, which may reflect a read error.

The CDR3 loop spans 14 amino acids. CDR1 and CDR2 from the germline V gene are LGHNA and YNFKEQ. BIOMED2 TRB-A/B primer pools were used in multiplex TRB PCR. Each CDR3 protein is one row after TCRdb ran MiXCR on the multiplex PCR reads. The data show roughly 27,000 distinct CDR3 sequences, with 30% to 35% seen just once and around 1.8% held by the top ten. TRB was amplified from about 260-540 ng of blood genomic DNA. The TCR was taken from a human donor who had recovered from COVID-19. Sequencing was performed on blood. The gene calls are TRBV4-2 and TRBJ2-1; TRBD2 agrees at 9 bases. Here the CDR3 DNA reads TGCGCCAGCAGCTTAGCGGGAGTCCCCCATGAGCAGTTCTTC. Translated: CASSLAGVPHEQFF.